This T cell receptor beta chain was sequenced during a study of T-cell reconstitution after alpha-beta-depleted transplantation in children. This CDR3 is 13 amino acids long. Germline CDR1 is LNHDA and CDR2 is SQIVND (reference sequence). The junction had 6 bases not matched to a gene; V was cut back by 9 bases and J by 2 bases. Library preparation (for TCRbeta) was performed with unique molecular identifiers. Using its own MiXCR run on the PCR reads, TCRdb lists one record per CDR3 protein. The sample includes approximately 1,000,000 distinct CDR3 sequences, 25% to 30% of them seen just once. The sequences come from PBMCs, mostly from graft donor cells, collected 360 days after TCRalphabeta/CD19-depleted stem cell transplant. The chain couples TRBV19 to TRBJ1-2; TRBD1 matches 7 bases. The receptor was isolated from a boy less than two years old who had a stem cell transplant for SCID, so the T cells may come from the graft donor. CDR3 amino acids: CASKRGQNYGYTF. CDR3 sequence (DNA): TGTGCCAGCAAGAGGGGGCAGAACTATGGCTACACCTTC.